This passage covers 14 T cell receptor beta chains from one sample sequenced in a study of blood T cells in healthy people across ages. Alongside a J-beta primer mix, a sample-barcoded 5' primer served in a second PCR lasting about 7 to 11 cycles. TCRdb reanalysed the 5' RACE reads using MiXCR and keeps one entry per CDR3 protein. The top ten hold about 3.8% of the sample, which has over a million distinct CDR3 sequences, approximately 42% seen once. The sequenced sample consisted of blood. The receptors were gathered from a young woman in good health.

A remark on this clonotype: Germline and junction disagree at one end, which may indicate a read error. This chain uses TRBV29-1 with TRBJ1-2, with 7 bases aligning to TRBD1. The V gene's germline CDR1 is SQVTM and CDR2 ANQGSEA. The CDR3 covers 12 residues. CDR3 in amino acids: CSVRGGGYGCTF. CDR3 nucleotides: TGCAGCGTTCGAGGGGGCGGCTATGGCTGCACCTTC.

On this clonotype: A read error is possible here, since a much larger clone lies one base away. The chain joins TRBV7-2 to TRBJ2-7; the match to TRBD1 covers 7 bases. Germline values: CDR1 SGHTA, CDR2 FQGNSA. This CDR3 has 14 residues. CDR3 nucleotides: TGTGCCAGCAGCCAGACAGGGTCGAAATACGTGCAGTACTTC. This codes for CASSQTGSKYVQYF. The full variable domain, its missing parts supplied by reference TRBV7-2 and TRBJ2-7, is GAGVSQSPSNKVTEKGKDVELRCDPISGHTALYWYRQSLGQGLEFLIYFQGNSAPDKSGLPSDRFSAERTGGSVSTLTIQRTQQEDSAVYLCASSQTGSKYVQYFGPGTRLTVT.

The J gene is TRBJ1-2, the V gene TRBV4-1; D possibly corresponds to TRBD1 (5 bases). V lost 0 bases and J lost 4, with 21 bases in between. The CDR3 has 18 amino acids. The germline V gene has CDR1 MGHRA and CDR2 YSYEKL. CDR3 coding DNA: TGCGCCAGCAGCCAAGAAGGGACTGCACTATGGCAGGGCTATGGCTACACCTTC. Its translation: CASSQEGTALWQGYGYTF.

This clonotype was observed at least ten times. CDR3 sequence reads: CASSQGSSSGTDTQYF. CDR3 sequence (DNA): TGTGCCAGCAGCCAAGGGAGTAGCTCGGGCACAGATACGCAGTATTTT. The V and J genes are TRBV6-2 or TRBV6-3 and TRBJ2-3; tentative D call: TRBD2 (5 bases). The CDR3 runs to 16 residues. Germline CDR1 is MNHEY and CDR2 is SVGEGT. Trimming removed 6 bases from V and 1 base from J, with 17 bases in between.

The chain couples TRBV25-1 to TRBJ2-7, with 8 bases fitting TRBD1. CDR3 size: 14 residues. CDR1 is MGHDK, CDR2 SYGVNS, per germline. The V and J ends lost 3 bases and 5 bases, in that order; junction bases with no gene match: 6. The CDR3 reads CASSETGVVNEQYF. The CDR3 DNA follows: TGTGCCAGCAGTGAGACAGGGGTCGTCAACGAGCAGTACTTC.

This clonotype was seen more than once but under ten times. V usage is TRBV7-6 and J usage is TRBJ2-7; possibly TRBD2 for D (5 bases). This CDR3 has 15 amino acids. Germline CDR1 and CDR2: SGHVS and FNYEAQ. Trimming stripped 1 base from V and 3 bases from J, with 13 bases between. CDR3 sequence: CASSLGFGMNYEQYF. CDR3 coding DNA: TGTGCCAGCAGCTTAGGATTCGGGATGAACTACGAGCAGTACTTC. Based on the CDR3 plus reference TRBV7-6 and TRBJ2-7, the full variable domain is GAGVSQSPRYKVTKRGQDVALRCDPISGHVSLYWYRQALGQGPEFLTYFNYEAQQDKSGLPNDRFSAERPEGSISTLTIQRTEQRDSAMYRCASSLGFGMNYEQYFGPGTRLTVT.

The chain employs TRBV4-1 and TRBJ1-1, with 11 positions matching TRBD1. V shed 0 bases and J 4 bases; nucleotides not matched to a gene: 4. The germline V gene has CDR1 MGHRA and CDR2 YSYEKL. The CDR3 consists of 16 residues. CDR3 DNA sequence: TGCGCCAGCAGCCAAGATGACGGGACAGGGGGCACTGAAGCTTTCTTT. It specifies CASSQDDGTGGTEAFF.

With regard to this clonotype: A single base separates this from a much larger clone, so it may be a read error. The chain couples TRBV4-3 to TRBJ2-1; D gene unclear. CDR3 size: 12 residues. Looked up from germline, CDR1 is LGHNA and CDR2 is YSLEER. CDR3 bases: TGCGCCAACAGCTCCATCCGCAATGAGCAGTTCTTC. Amino acids: CANSSIRNEQFF.

The CDR3 nucleotides read TGTGCCTGGAGTGTACGGTTCGGCACTGAAGCTTTCTTT. Protein: CAWSVRFGTEAFF. The chain employs TRBV30 and TRBJ1-1, with D hard to call. V was shortened by 0 bases and J by 4 bases, with 9 bases between the two germline ends. Germline V gives CDR1 GTSNPN, CDR2 SVGIG (reference sequence). The CDR3 has 13 residues.

About this clonotype: An end of the junction differs from the germline gene, which may be a read error. The chain employs TRBV6-2 or TRBV6-3 and TRBJ1-2; D is unresolved. CDR3 length: 13 amino acids. CDR1 MNHEY and CDR2 SVGEGT come from the germline V gene. CDR3 DNA: TGTGCCAGCAGTGACGGGCTTAACTATGGCCACACCTTC. This encodes CASSDGLNYGHTF.

A remark on this clonotype: Since a much larger clone is just one base distant, this may be a read error. The CDR3 DNA is TGCGCCAGCAGCCAAGAGTGGGCCCAAACGGGGAATGAGCAGTACTTC. Its protein product is CASSQEWAQTGNEQYF. This sequence joins TRBV4-3 and TRBJ2-5; maybe TRBD2 (5 bases). V shed 0 bases and J shed 11 bases, with 22 bases lying between them. The length of the CDR3 is 16 residues. Germline CDR1 LGHNA, CDR2 YSLEER.

This rearrangement joins TRBV12-3 or TRBV12-4 to TRBJ2-1; perhaps TRBD1 as D (6 bases). V shed 3 bases and J shed 10 bases, with 16 bases lying between them. This CDR3 contains 14 residues. The CDR3 region is CASSLIGGRDEQFF. CDR3 DNA sequence: TGTGCCAGCAGTTTGATTGGGGGCCGAGACGAGCAGTTCTTC.

V is TRBV20-1 and J is TRBJ1-5; possibly TRBD1 for D (6 bases). Trimming took 8 bases from V and 1 from J, leaving 18 bases between them. Germline-derived CDR1 and CDR2 are DFQATT and SNEGSKA (reference sequence). The CDR3 has 15 residues. CDR3: CSWGRGKVSNQPQHF. CDR3 nucleotides: TGCAGTTGGGGTAGGGGGAAGGTGAGCAATCAGCCCCAGCATTTT.

The chain couples TRBV7-6 to TRBJ2-5; D is tentatively TRBD1 or TRBD2 (5 bases each). Looked up from germline, CDR1 is SGHVS and CDR2 is FNYEAQ. V shed 2 bases and J shed 5 bases, with 9 bases lying between them. This CDR3 contains 13 residues. CDR3 residues: CASSLRGPETQYF. In DNA form, the CDR3 reads TGTGCCAGCAGCTTACGGGGCCCGGAGACCCAGTACTTC.